Listed here are 25 T cell receptor beta chains from one sample, sequenced in a study of cytomegalovirus exposure and HLA in healthy donors. The study ran its PCR with 60 Vbeta and 13 Jbeta primers. The assay was immunoSEQ multiplex PCR, and TCRdb's table has in-frame clones only and misses some. The sample holds under 200,000 clones; approximately 77% are singletons and the top ten take roughly 7%. The material sequenced was PBMCs. These receptors originate from a male donor in good health and CMV-seropositive.

In its sample, this clone was seen a few times. This chain links TRBV18 with TRBJ1-5; D possibly corresponds to TRBD1 (6 bases). Between the trimmed V and J ends, which lost 2 bases and 6 bases, there was a span of 14 bases. In germline, CDR1 is KGHSH, CDR2 LQKENI. The CDR3 has 15 amino acids. CDR3 DNA: TGTGCCAGCTCACCAGAGTTCAGGGGCGGTCAGCCCCAGCATTTT. It codes for CASSPEFRGGQPQHF. Looking up the rest from reference TRBV18 and TRBJ1-5 gives the full variable domain: NAGVMQNPRHLVRRRGQEARLRCSPMKGHSHVYWYRQLPEEGLKFMVYLQKENIIDESGMPKERFSAEFPKEGPSILRIQQVVRGDSAAYFCASSPEFRGGQPQHFGDGTRLSIL.

This clone was observed a single time. Other DNA sequences in the same sample also yield this CDR3. CDR3 nucleotides: TGTGCCAGCAGCTCCGACAGGAGCTCCTACGAGCAGTACTTC. Residues: CASSSDRSSYEQYF. The genes are TRBV13 and TRBJ2-7, with D possibly being TRBD1 (6 bases). CDR3 length: 14 amino acids. V lost 4 bases, J lost 0 bases, and 10 bases lay in between. The germline gives CDR1 PRHDT, CDR2 FYEKMQ (reference sequence).

The table lists this clone with a count of one. The V call is TRBV18, the J call TRBJ1-1; a weak D match, TRBD1 (6 bases). The CDR3 runs to 13 residues. With 6 bases removed from V and 1 base from J, the gap between germline ends came to 9 bases. Germline CDR1 and CDR2: KGHSH and LQKENI. CDR3 loop: CASSEGQNTEAFF. The CDR3 region has the DNA TGTGCCAGCTCTGAGGGACAGAACACTGAAGCTTTCTTT.

The chain uses TRBV4-2 and TRBJ1-2, with D unresolved. The CDR3 loop spans 11 amino acids. Germline V CDR1 and CDR2: LGHNA, YNFKEQ. V dropped 7 bases and J dropped 7 bases, with 10 bases sitting between them. The CDR3 DNA is TGTGCCAGCAATGAAGAGGGTGGCTACACCTTC. This codes for CASNEEGGYTF.

The chain uses TRBV7-6 and TRBJ1-1; 7 bases align to TRBD1. The CDR3 length is 17 residues. The V gene's germline CDR1 is SGHVS and CDR2 FNYEAQ. The V segment lost 1 base and the J segment 3 bases; nucleotides outside the gene matches: 11. The DNA for the CDR3 is TGTGCCAGCAGCTTAGGGGTGAAGGGGGCTCGGGACACTGAAGCTTTCTTT. Translation: CASSLGVKGARDTEAFF.

This rearrangement joins TRBV11-1 to TRBJ1-6, with 7 nucleotides matching TRBD1. Trimming took 3 bases from V and 10 from J; bases not matched to a gene: 12. Germline-derived CDR1 and CDR2 are SGHAT and FQDESV (reference sequence). The CDR3 is 16 residues long. The CDR3 spells CASSFRPQTGSSPLHF. The CDR3 DNA is TGTGCCAGCAGCTTCCGCCCTCAGACAGGGAGCTCACCCCTCCACTTT.

The chain couples TRBV10-1 to TRBJ1-6; D possibly corresponds to TRBD1 (5 bases). CDR1 is WNHNN, CDR2 SYGVQD, per germline (reference sequence). CDR3 length: 13 amino acids. V lost 4 bases to trimming and J lost 7 bases, with 8 bases between them. The CDR3 region has the DNA TGCGCCAGCAGTGTGACAGTAAATTCACCCCTCCACTTT. This encodes CASSVTVNSPLHF.

This chain links TRBV14 with TRBJ2-6; TRBD1 aligns across 7 bases. V shed 4 bases, J shed 9 bases, and the junction held 6 bases outside the gene matches. This CDR3 is 14 amino acids long. Looked up from germline, CDR1 is SGHDN and CDR2 is FVKESK. This chain's CDR3 is CASSLQTGSNVLTF. The DNA of the CDR3 is TGTGCCAGCAGCCTTCAGACAGGGAGCAACGTCCTGACTTTC.

This chain connects TRBV6-5 to TRBJ2-5; TRBD1 matches at 11 bases. The DNA end is more similar to TRBJ2-7, so the J call may be wrong. This CDR3 is built from 14 residues. Germline CDR1 MNHEY, CDR2 SVGAGI. CDR3 nucleotides: TGTGCCAGCAGTCGTTGGACAGGGGGCGACGAGCAGTACTTC. This encodes CASSRWTGGDEQYF.

This chain joins TRBV30 and TRBJ1-4, with D unclear. Germline V gene lookup returns CDR1 GTSNPN and CDR2 SVGIG (reference sequence). The length of the CDR3 is 13 residues. V lost 6 bases and J lost 2, with 10 bases in between. This CDR3 reads CACRGITNEKLFF. For the CDR3, the DNA is TGTGCCTGCCGGGGAATTACTAATGAAAAACTGTTTTTT.

The V call is TRBV19, the J call TRBJ1-2; the match to TRBD1 covers 9 bases. V gave up 9 bases and J gave up 5 bases; unmatched junction bases: 13. This CDR3 comprises 15 residues. Germline V gene sequence: CDR1 LNHDA, CDR2 SQIVND (reference sequence). Here the CDR3 reads CASTTSGTGQYGYTF. CDR3 bases: TGTGCCAGCACTACCTCCGGGACAGGGCAGTATGGCTACACCTTC. Full variable domain (rest looked up from reference TRBV19 and TRBJ1-2): DGGITQSPKYLFRKEGQNVTLSCEQNLNHDAMYWYRQDPGQGLRLIYYSQIVNDFQKGDIAEGYSVSREKKESFPLTVTSAQKNPTAFYLCASTTSGTGQYGYTFGSGTRLTVV.

This chain joins TRBV4-1 and TRBJ2-7; 8 nucleotides agree with TRBD1. V lost 0 bases, J lost 5 bases, and 6 bases stayed unmatched. The V gene's germline CDR1 is MGHRA and CDR2 YSYEKL. The CDR3 is 15 residues long. This chain's CDR3 is CASSQDGQGSDEQYF. For the CDR3, the DNA is TGCGCCAGCAGCCAAGACGGACAGGGTTCCGACGAGCAGTACTTC.

This rearrangement joins TRBV4-2 to TRBJ2-3; TRBD2 aligns across 12 bases. CDR1 LGHNA and CDR2 YNFKEQ come from the germline V gene. This CDR3 region has 16 residues. V shed 4 bases and J 1 base; nucleotides not matched to a gene: 3. In nucleotides, the CDR3 is TGTGCCAGCAGCCTTCGGACTAGCGGGGGCACAGATACGCAGTATTTT. Translation gives CASSLRTSGGTDTQYF.

V is TRBV18 and J is TRBJ2-7; D may be TRBD1 (5 bases). Germline values: CDR1 KGHSH, CDR2 LQKENI. Trimming removed 3 bases at V and 5 bases at J, with 11 bases between. CDR3 length equals 13 residues. In nucleotides, the CDR3 is TGTGCCAGCTCACCTCTTCAGGGCAACGAGCAGTACTTC. This encodes CASSPLQGNEQYF. Supplemented by reference TRBV18 and TRBJ2-7, the full variable domain reads NAGVMQNPRHLVRRRGQEARLRCSPMKGHSHVYWYRQLPEEGLKFMVYLQKENIIDESGMPKERFSAEFPKEGPSILRIQQVVRGDSAAYFCASSPLQGNEQYFGPGTRLTVT.

This clone has a handful of counts. The chain couples TRBV4-3 to TRBJ2-7, with 7 bases lining up with TRBD2. Unmatched junction bases numbered 6, after V lost 0 bases and J lost 1 base. The length of the CDR3 is 16 residues. Germline loops: CDR1 LGHNA, CDR2 YSLEER. The CDR3 DNA reads as TGCGCCAGCAGCCAAGAATATACTAGCGTGTCCTACGAGCAGTACTTC. This encodes CASSQEYTSVSYEQYF.

This sequence joins TRBV10-2 and TRBJ1-5; D not certain. Germline V gives CDR1 WSHSY, CDR2 SAAADI. Trimming pared 0 bases from V and 5 bases from J, leaving 5 bases between. The CDR3 is 13 amino acids. CDR3 in DNA: TGCGCCAGCAGTGAGTCGGCCTATCAGCCCCAGCATTTT. The encoded protein is CASSESAYQPQHF.

The rearrangement links TRBV19 to TRBJ2-1; D possibly corresponds to TRBD2 (5 bases). CDR3 length: 14 amino acids. CDR1 LNHDA and CDR2 SQIVND come from the germline V gene (reference sequence). Trimming shortened V by 3 bases and J by 1 base, and 7 bases separated the two germline ends. The CDR3 DNA is TGTGCCAGTAGTATCAGGAGGTCCTACAATGAGCAGTTCTTC. Translation: CASSIRRSYNEQFF.

This clone was seen a single time. DNA of the CDR3: TGTGCCAGCAGTGCAACTACCGGGACAGGCGAATTTACGAGGTTCTTC. Translated, it gives CASSATTGTGEFTRFF. The gene calls are TRBV6-1 and TRBJ2-1; 8 bases are shared with TRBD1. Germline lookup yields CDR1 MNHNS and CDR2 SASEGT. The CDR3 has 16 amino acids. After removal of 4 bases from V and 15 bases from J, the junction contained 20 bases not matched to a gene.

The chain has TRBV6-5 and TRBJ2-1; 10 nucleotides agree with TRBD1. Trimming removed 8 bases from V and 2 bases from J; junction bases left unmatched: 6. The CDR3 length is 15 residues. Germline V gene lookup returns CDR1 MNHEY and CDR2 SVGAGI. CDR3 loop: CASASGTGAYNEQFF. DNA of the CDR3: TGTGCCAGCGCCTCGGGGACAGGGGCCTACAATGAGCAGTTCTTC.

The chain recombines TRBV18 with TRBJ1-2; D call uncertain. Trimming cost V 2 bases and J 5 bases, with 12 bases left between them. Germline-derived CDR1 and CDR2 are KGHSH and LQKENI. The CDR3 is made up of 14 amino acids. The CDR3 spells CASSPSQERYGYTF. The CDR3 DNA is TGTGCCAGCTCACCAAGCCAGGAACGATATGGCTACACCTTC.

The rearrangement links TRBV5-5 to TRBJ1-2; 12 positions agree with TRBD1. V lost 1 base, J lost 3 bases, and 4 bases stayed unmatched. This CDR3 has 16 residues. Germline V gene sequence: CDR1 SGHKS, CDR2 YYEKEE (reference sequence). The CDR3 bases are TGTGCCAGCAGCTTGACGGGGACAGGGGGCGACTATGGCTACACCTTC. Translation gives CASSLTGTGGDYGYTF.

The V call is TRBV27, the J call TRBJ2-7; D is ambiguous. The CDR3 is made up of 14 amino acids. Per the germline V gene, CDR1 is MNHEY and CDR2 is SMNVEV (reference sequence). Trimming cost V 0 bases and J 2 bases, with 8 bases left between them. CDR3 in DNA: TGTGCCAGCAGTTTATCCAGGTTCCCCTACGAGCAGTACTTC. The encoded protein is CASSLSRFPYEQYF.

The V gene is TRBV19, the J gene TRBJ2-2; perhaps TRBD2 as D (6 bases). V was pared by 4 bases and J by 6 bases, with 24 bases between. There are 18 residues in the CDR3. Per the germline V gene, CDR1 is LNHDA and CDR2 is SQIVND (reference sequence). This CDR3 is CASSNPQPRLVSAGELFF. The CDR3 DNA reads as TGTGCCAGTAGTAACCCCCAGCCCAGACTAGTATCGGCCGGGGAGCTGTTTTTT. Variable domain in full (rest from reference TRBV19 and TRBJ2-2): DGGITQSPKYLFRKEGQNVTLSCEQNLNHDAMYWYRQDPGQGLRLIYYSQIVNDFQKGDIAEGYSVSREKKESFPLTVTSAQKNPTAFYLCASSNPQPRLVSAGELFFGEGSRLTVL.

This clone was recorded once. This rearrangement joins TRBV14 to TRBJ2-5; D perhaps matches TRBD1 (6 bases). Germline values: CDR1 SGHDN, CDR2 FVKESK. V was cut by 1 base and J by 4 bases, with 16 bases left in between. The CDR3 sequence is 16 residues long. CDR3: CASSQGFPGEGETQYF. CDR3 DNA sequence: TGTGCCAGCAGCCAAGGGTTCCCAGGGGAAGGAGAGACCCAGTACTTC.

This clone was seen only once. The rearrangement uses TRBV4-3 and TRBJ2-1; weak D call: TRBD2 (6 bases). This CDR3 spans 18 amino acids. Trimming took off 3 bases at V and 0 bases at J, with 18 bases between the two ends. CDR1 and CDR2 (germline): LGHNA, YSLEER. The CDR3 loop is CASSQGGGQTLSYNEQFF. CDR3 DNA sequence: TGCGCCAGCAGCCAGGGGGGAGGACAAACTCTCTCCTACAATGAGCAGTTCTTC.